These T cell receptor beta chains were read from a single sample in a study of blood T cell repertoires in COVID-19. Sequencing used immunoSEQ multiplex PCR; TCRdb keeps in-frame clones, though not all of them. This sample has roughly 170,000 clones, with over 75% found just once. The sequenced sample was peripheral blood. The source is a man aged 60-69 years who had recovered from COVID-19. Both conserved end residues are part of each CDR3. Each record gives: D gene, clone size, V gene, J gene, CDR3 protein, CDR3 DNA. A D gene is named only where the DNA matches it firmly. The size entry is marked missing in some rows and otherwise reads once, few, many or a size class.

d_gene: -
abundance: -
v_gene: TRBV3-1/TRBV3-2
j_gene: TRBJ1-1
CDR3aa: CASSQDFRGNTEAFF
CDR3nt: TGTGCCAGCAGCCAAGATTTTAGGGGGAACACTGAAGCTTTCTTT

d_gene: -
abundance: -
v_gene: TRBV11-1
j_gene: TRBJ2-7
CDR3aa: CASSLSNPGAGYEQYF
CDR3nt: TGTGCCAGCAGCTTGTCAAATCCGGGTGCGGGCTACGAGCAGTACTTC

d_gene: TRBD1
abundance: once
v_gene: TRBV4-1
j_gene: TRBJ1-5
CDR3aa: CASSPGTPKTGGKWSNQPQHF
CDR3nt: TGCGCCAGCAGCCCAGGCACCCCTAAGACAGGGGGAAAGTGGAGCAATCAGCCCCAGCATTTT

d_gene: -
abundance: once
v_gene: TRBV7-3
j_gene: TRBJ2-3
CDR3aa: CASSLTVGTPEGQYF
CDR3nt: TGTGCCAGCAGCTTAACCGTGGGGACTCCCGAAGGGCAGTATTTT

d_gene: -
abundance: -
v_gene: TRBV20-1
j_gene: TRBJ1-1
CDR3aa: CSASSLAAGEDTEAFF
CDR3nt: TGCAGTGCTAGTTCGTTAGCGGCGGGGGAGGACACTGAAGCTTTCTTT

d_gene: TRBD1
abundance: -
v_gene: TRBV14
j_gene: TRBJ1-1
CDR3aa: CASSPYVPGQGRDTEAFF
CDR3nt: TGTGCCAGCAGCCCCTATGTCCCGGGACAGGGACGGGACACTGAAGCTTTCTTT

d_gene: -
abundance: -
v_gene: TRBV19
j_gene: TRBJ1-4
CDR3aa: CASSPLGGAQTNEKLFF
CDR3nt: TGTGCCAGTAGTCCCCTTGGGGGGGCGCAGACTAATGAAAAACTGTTTTTT

d_gene: -
abundance: -
v_gene: TRBV5-4
j_gene: TRBJ2-6
CDR3aa: CASSLVRESGANVLTF
CDR3nt: TGTGCCAGCAGCTTGGTGAGAGAATCTGGGGCCAACGTCCTGACTTTC

d_gene: -
abundance: -
v_gene: TRBV18
j_gene: TRBJ2-3
CDR3aa: CASSPRGEIGNTDTQYF
CDR3nt: TGTGCCAGCTCACCACGCGGGGAGATTGGGAACACAGATACGCAGTATTTT

d_gene: -
abundance: -
v_gene: TRBV19
j_gene: TRBJ2-7
CDR3aa: CASSIALTGYEQYF
CDR3nt: TGTGCCAGTAGTATAGCCCTAACAGGCTACGAGCAGTACTTC

d_gene: TRBD1
abundance: few
v_gene: TRBV5-1
j_gene: TRBJ2-5
CDR3aa: CASSPGQNQETQYF
CDR3nt: TGCGCCAGCAGCCCGGGACAGAACCAAGAGACCCAGTACTTC

d_gene: TRBD2
abundance: -
v_gene: TRBV9
j_gene: TRBJ2-1
CDR3aa: CASNSGGAFDEQFF
CDR3nt: TGTGCCAGTAATAGCGGGGGGGCGTTCGATGAGCAGTTCTTC

d_gene: -
abundance: -
v_gene: TRBV27
j_gene: TRBJ2-1
CDR3aa: CASSFSFFEDNEQFF
CDR3nt: TGTGCCAGCAGTTTCTCGTTTTTCGAGGACAATGAGCAGTTCTTC

d_gene: -
abundance: -
v_gene: TRBV6-2/TRBV6-3
j_gene: TRBJ2-7
CDR3aa: CASSVPSFRGEQYF
CDR3nt: TGTGCCAGCAGTGTCCCAAGTTTCCGGGGCGAGCAGTACTTC

d_gene: -
abundance: -
v_gene: TRBV7-3
j_gene: TRBJ1-5
CDR3aa: CASSLLQGEGNQPQHF
CDR3nt: TGTGCCAGCAGCTTATTACAGGGAGAGGGCAATCAGCCCCAGCATTTT

d_gene: -
abundance: -
v_gene: TRBV4-2
j_gene: TRBJ1-4
CDR3aa: CASSQSPRGMEKLFF
CDR3nt: TGTGCCAGCAGCCAAAGCCCCCGGGGTATGGAAAAACTGTTTTTT

d_gene: -
abundance: -
v_gene: TRBV6-5
j_gene: TRBJ2-7
CDR3aa: CASSYSTGSSYEQYF
CDR3nt: TGTGCCAGCAGTTACTCGACGGGAAGCTCCTACGAGCAGTACTTC

d_gene: TRBD1
abundance: -
v_gene: TRBV7-9
j_gene: TRBJ2-1
CDR3aa: CASSRQGINEQFF
CDR3nt: TGTGCCAGCAGCCGACAGGGAATCAATGAGCAGTTCTTC

d_gene: -
abundance: -
v_gene: TRBV7-3
j_gene: TRBJ1-1
CDR3aa: CASSLTHGENTEAFF
CDR3nt: TGTGCCAGCAGCTTAACCCATGGAGAGAACACTGAAGCTTTCTTT

d_gene: -
abundance: -
v_gene: TRBV4-3
j_gene: TRBJ2-1
CDR3aa: CASSQGNSQGRNEQFF
CDR3nt: TGCGCCAGCAGCCAGGGTAATTCACAGGGCAGGAATGAGCAGTTCTTC

d_gene: -
abundance: -
v_gene: TRBV6-5
j_gene: TRBJ1-1
CDR3aa: CASSYVGSSAGAFF
CDR3nt: TGTGCCAGCAGTTACGTAGGTTCTTCGGCGGGAGCTTTCTTT

d_gene: TRBD1
abundance: -
v_gene: TRBV7-3
j_gene: TRBJ1-1
CDR3aa: CASSFLLPTGTEAFF
CDR3nt: TGTGCCAGCAGCTTCCTACTCCCGACAGGGACTGAAGCTTTCTTT

d_gene: -
abundance: -
v_gene: TRBV2
j_gene: TRBJ1-4
CDR3aa: CASSGENEKLFF
CDR3nt: TGTGCCAGCAGTGGAGAGAATGAAAAACTGTTTTTT

d_gene: -
abundance: -
v_gene: TRBV20-1
j_gene: TRBJ1-2
CDR3aa: CSAFGIYGYTF
CDR3nt: TGCAGTGCGTTCGGGATCTATGGCTACACCTTC

d_gene: -
abundance: -
v_gene: TRBV28
j_gene: TRBJ1-4
CDR3aa: CASSLGGWYEKLFF
CDR3nt: TGTGCCAGCAGTTTAGGAGGGTGGTATGAAAAACTGTTTTTT

d_gene: -
abundance: -
v_gene: TRBV2
j_gene: TRBJ1-3
CDR3aa: CASRPRRVGNTIYF
CDR3nt: TGTGCCAGCAGACCACGGAGAGTCGGAAACACCATATATTTT